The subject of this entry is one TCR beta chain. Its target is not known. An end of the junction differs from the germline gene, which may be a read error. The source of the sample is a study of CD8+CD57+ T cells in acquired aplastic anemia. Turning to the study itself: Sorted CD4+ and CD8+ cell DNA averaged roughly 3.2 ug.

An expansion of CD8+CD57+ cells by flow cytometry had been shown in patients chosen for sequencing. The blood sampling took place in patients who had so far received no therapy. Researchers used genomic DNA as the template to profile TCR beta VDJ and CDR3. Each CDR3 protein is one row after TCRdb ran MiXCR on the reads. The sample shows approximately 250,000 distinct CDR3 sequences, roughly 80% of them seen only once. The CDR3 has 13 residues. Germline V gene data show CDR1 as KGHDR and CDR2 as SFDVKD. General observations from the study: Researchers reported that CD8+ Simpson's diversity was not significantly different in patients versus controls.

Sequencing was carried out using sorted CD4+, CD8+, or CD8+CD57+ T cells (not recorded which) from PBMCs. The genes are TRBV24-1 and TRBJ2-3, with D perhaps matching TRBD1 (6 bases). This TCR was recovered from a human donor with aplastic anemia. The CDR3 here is CATVEGDTETQFF. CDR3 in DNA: TGTGCCACCGTGGAAGGGGACACAGAGACGCAGTTTTTT.